The present T cell receptor beta chain was sequenced within a study of shared clonotypes between healthy human individuals. Study conclusions and caveats: Collection of samples was limited to blood; tissue repertoires likely differ.

Generated by immunoSEQ multiplex PCR, the TCRdb table keeps only in-frame clones and is missing some. The sample has 850,000 to 1,200,000 clones; around 74% are singletons. This clone has only one observation. Its matching antigen is unknown. CDR3 length: 14 amino acids. Trimming pared 1 base from V and 6 bases from J, leaving 13 bases between. The germline V gene has CDR1 SGHRS and CDR2 YFSETQ. All of the donors resided in Nashville, Tennessee, and each was a Caucasian adult. The specimen was memory CD4+ T cells sorted from blood. Subset denoted: CD45RA-negative fraction. The TCR comes from a man between 18 and 35 years old in good health. The J gene is TRBJ1-2, the V gene TRBV5-1; a weak D match, TRBD1 (5 bases). The CDR3 DNA follows: TGCGCCAGCAGCTTGATGGGAGGGGAGGATGGCTACACCTTC. Amino acid sequence: CASSLMGGEDGYTF.